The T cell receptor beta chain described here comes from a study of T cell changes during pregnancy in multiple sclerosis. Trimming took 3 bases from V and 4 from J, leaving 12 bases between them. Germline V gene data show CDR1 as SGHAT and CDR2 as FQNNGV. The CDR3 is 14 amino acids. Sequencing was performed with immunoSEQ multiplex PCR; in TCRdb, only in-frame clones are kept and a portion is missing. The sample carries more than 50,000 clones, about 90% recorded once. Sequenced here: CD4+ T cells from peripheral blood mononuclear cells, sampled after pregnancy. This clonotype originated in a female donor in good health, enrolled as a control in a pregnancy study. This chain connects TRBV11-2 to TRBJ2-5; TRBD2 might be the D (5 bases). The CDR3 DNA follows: TGTGCCAGCAGCTTCGGTAGCGACGGAGAGACCCAGTACTTC. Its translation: CASSFGSDGETQYF.